The source of this T cell receptor (beta chain) is a study of blood T cell repertoires in COVID-19. Study context: The United States, Italy and Spain supplied acute and convalescent COVID-19 samples. PBMCs, B-cell-depleted T cells, or T cells provided the cDNA or gDNA that made up the material.

Per the original methods: For nucleated cells, counts were estimated from reference gene primer amplification. The table came from immunoSEQ multiplex PCR; TCRdb's copy has only in-frame clones and leaves some out. That table supplies the V and J calls and clone size; D and trimming were determined from the DNA. The sample lists roughly 80,000 clones; approximately 87% were seen once. There are 15 residues in the CDR3. V was cut by 2 bases and J by 0 bases, with 8 bases left in between. Germline V CDR1 and CDR2: MDHEN, SYDVKM. This TCR was recovered from a man older than 75 in a cohort sampled during active COVID-19. This sequence joins TRBV28 and TRBJ2-1, with D possibly matching TRBD2 (7 bases). The sequenced sample consisted of peripheral blood. Here the CDR3 DNA reads TGTGCCAGCAGTTTAGGGGGGGCCTCCTACAATGAGCAGTTCTTC. This sequence encodes CASSLGGASYNEQFF.